This TCR beta chain is drawn from a study of control samples from healthy donors and cancer patients. The germline CDR1 and CDR2 sequences are LNHDA and SQIVND (reference sequence). V was pared by 1 base and J by 1 base, with 9 bases of the junction left unmatched. The CDR3 runs 18 residues. The table came from immunoSEQ multiplex PCR; TCRdb's copy has only in-frame clones and leaves some out. The table includes some 100,000 clones, 85% to 90% detected once. The clonotype originates from a woman aged 50 to 65 in good health. The sample was blood. The genes are TRBV19 and TRBJ1-5; the match to TRBD1 covers 8 bases. The CDR3, as DNA: TGTGCCAGTAGTATAGGGCCGGTCAGGGGGCGAAGCAATCAGCCCCAGCATTTT. Translation: CASSIGPVRGRSNQPQHF.